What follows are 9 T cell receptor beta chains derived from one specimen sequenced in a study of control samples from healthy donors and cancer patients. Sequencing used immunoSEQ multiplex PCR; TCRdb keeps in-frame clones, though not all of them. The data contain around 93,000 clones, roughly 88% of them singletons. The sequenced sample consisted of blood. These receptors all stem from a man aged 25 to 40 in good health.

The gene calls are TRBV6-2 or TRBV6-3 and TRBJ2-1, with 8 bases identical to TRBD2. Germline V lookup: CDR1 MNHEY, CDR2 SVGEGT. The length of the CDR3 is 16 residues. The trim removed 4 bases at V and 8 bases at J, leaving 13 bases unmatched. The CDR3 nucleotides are TGTGCCAGCAGTTCCCTTAGGGAGCGGGAGATCTATGAGCAGTTCTTC. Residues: CASSSLREREIYEQFF.

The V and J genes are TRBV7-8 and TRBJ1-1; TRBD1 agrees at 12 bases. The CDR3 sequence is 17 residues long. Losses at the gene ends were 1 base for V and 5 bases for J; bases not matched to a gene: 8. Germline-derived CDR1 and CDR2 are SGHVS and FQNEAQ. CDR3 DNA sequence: TGTGCCAGCAGCTTAGTCGGGACAGGGGGCCCGGGAACTGAAGCTTTCTTT. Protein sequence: CASSLVGTGGPGTEAFF.

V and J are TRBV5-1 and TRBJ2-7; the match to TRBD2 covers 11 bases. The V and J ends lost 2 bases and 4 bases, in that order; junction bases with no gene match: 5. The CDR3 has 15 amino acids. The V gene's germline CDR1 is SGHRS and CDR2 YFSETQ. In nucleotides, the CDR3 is TGCGCCAGCAGCTTACTAGCGGGAGTATCTTACGAGCAGTACTTC. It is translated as CASSLLAGVSYEQYF.

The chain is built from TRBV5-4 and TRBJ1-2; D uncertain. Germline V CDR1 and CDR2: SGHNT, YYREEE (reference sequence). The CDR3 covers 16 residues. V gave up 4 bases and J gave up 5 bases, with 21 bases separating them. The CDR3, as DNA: TGTGCCAGCAGCCCATCCTCAAGCGACTGGCCGTATGGCTACACCTTC. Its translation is CASSPSSSDWPYGYTF.

In DNA form, the CDR3 reads TGTGCCACCTCTGATGTCCTAGCGGCTTACAATGAGCAGTTCTTC. Protein sequence: CATSDVLAAYNEQFF. V gene TRBV27 combines with J gene TRBJ2-1; TRBD2 matches at 7 bases. V shed 10 bases and J 4 bases; nucleotides not matched to a gene: 13. The CDR3 is 15 amino acids. From germline, CDR1 is MNHEY and CDR2 SMNVEV (reference sequence).

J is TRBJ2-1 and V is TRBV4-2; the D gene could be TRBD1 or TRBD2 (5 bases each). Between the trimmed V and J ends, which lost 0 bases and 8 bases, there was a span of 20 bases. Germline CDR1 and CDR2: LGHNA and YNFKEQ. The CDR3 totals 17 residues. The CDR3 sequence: CASSQDFGRGVPDEQFF. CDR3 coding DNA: TGTGCCAGCAGCCAAGATTTTGGCAGAGGGGTACCCGATGAGCAGTTCTTC.

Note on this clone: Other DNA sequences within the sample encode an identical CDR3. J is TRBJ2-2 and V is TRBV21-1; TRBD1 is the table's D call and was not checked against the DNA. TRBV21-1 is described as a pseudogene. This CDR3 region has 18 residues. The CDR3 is CASSKGGGRGLDTGELFF. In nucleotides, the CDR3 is TGTGCCAGCAGCAAAGGGGGTGGCAGGGGGCTGGACACCGGGGAGCTGTTTTTT.

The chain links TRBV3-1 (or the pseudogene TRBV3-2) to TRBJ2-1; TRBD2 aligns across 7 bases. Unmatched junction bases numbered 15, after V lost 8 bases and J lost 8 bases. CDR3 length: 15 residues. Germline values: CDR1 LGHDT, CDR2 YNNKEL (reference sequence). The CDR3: CASAPGGIGADEQFF. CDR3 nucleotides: TGTGCCAGCGCCCCGGGAGGAATCGGAGCGGATGAGCAGTTCTTC.

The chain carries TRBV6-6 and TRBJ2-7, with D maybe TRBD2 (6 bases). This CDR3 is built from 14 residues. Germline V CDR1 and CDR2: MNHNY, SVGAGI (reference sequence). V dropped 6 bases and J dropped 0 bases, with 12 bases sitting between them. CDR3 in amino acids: CASRLYGSSYEQYF. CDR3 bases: TGTGCCAGCAGACTTTACGGGAGCTCCTACGAGCAGTACTTC.